This TCR beta chain was captured by sequencing in a study of PD-L1 blockade in urothelial cancer. The overall study: Beginning around 2014, patients received atezolizumab, given as 1,200 mg intravenously every 3 weeks. Of some 30 patients, about 25 were males with bladder-origin urothelial cancer. Investigators checked blood 3 weeks (second dose) and 6 weeks after treatment start.

Assay used: immunoSEQ multiplex PCR; TCRdb lists only in-frame clones, some missing. The repertoire holds some 20,000 clones, with approximately 86% as singletons. On this clone itself: Its antigen is unidentified.

Points from the study as a whole: Larger 3-week expansion of tumor-associated blood clones was seen in durable-benefit patients.

The CDR3 spans 13 residues. V lost 3 bases and J 5 bases, leaving 10 bases between the germline ends. Germline V gene data show CDR1 as SNHLY and CDR2 as FYNNEI. This chain connects TRBV2 to TRBJ2-5; maybe TRBD1 (5 bases). The sample consisted of PBMCs, taken around atezolizumab (anti-PD-L1) treatment. The clonotype was recovered from a man in his fifties or sixties with urothelial cancer. For the CDR3, the DNA is TGTGCCAGCAGTGACAGGGATTTTGAGACCCAGTACTTC. It translates to CASSDRDFETQYF.